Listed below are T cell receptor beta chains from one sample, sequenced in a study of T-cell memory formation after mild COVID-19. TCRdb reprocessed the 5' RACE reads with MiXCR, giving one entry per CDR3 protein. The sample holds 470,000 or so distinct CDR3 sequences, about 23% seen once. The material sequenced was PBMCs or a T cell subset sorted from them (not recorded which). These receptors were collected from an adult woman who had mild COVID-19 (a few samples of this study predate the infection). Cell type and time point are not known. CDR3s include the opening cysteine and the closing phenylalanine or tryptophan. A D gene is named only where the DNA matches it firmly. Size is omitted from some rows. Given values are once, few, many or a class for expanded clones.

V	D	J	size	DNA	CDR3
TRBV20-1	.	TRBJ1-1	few	TGCAGTGCTAGAGGAGGAACTCCAGGGCTCACTGAAGCTTTCTTT	CSARGGTPGLTEAFF
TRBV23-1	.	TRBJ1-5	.	TGCGCCAGCAGTCCCCCCATGTGGTCGAGGCAGCCCCAGCATTTT	CASSPPMWSRQPQHF
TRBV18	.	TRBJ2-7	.	TGTGCCAGCTCACCACCGATCGAGACTAGCTACGAGCAGTACTTC	CASSPPIETSYEQYF
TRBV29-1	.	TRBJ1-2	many	TGCAGCGTTGATTCGTTACAGTCTATGGGCTACACCTTC	CSVDSLQSMGYTF
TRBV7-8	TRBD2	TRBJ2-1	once	TGTGCCAGCACGTCGTCTAGCGGAGTACTCAATGAGCAGTTCTTC	CASTSSSGVLNEQFF
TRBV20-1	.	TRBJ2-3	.	TGCAGTGCTAGAGATTTACGGGCAGGAGGGTCCACAGATACGCAGTATTTT	CSARDLRAGGSTDTQYF
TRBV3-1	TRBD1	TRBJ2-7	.	TGTGCCAGCAGCCTGAGACAGGGGACGGGTTACGAGCAGTACTTC	CASSLRQGTGYEQYF
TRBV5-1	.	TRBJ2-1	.	TGCGCCAGCTCAGCACAGGGCGTCCTAAATGAGCAGTTCTTC	CASSAQGVLNEQFF
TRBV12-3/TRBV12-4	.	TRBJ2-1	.	TGTGCCATCAAGCGGAGGGGCTCCTACAATGAGCAGTTCTTC	CAIKRRGSYNEQFF
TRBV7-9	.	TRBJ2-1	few	TGTGCCAGCAGCAACGGAGCGAATGAGCAGTTCTTC	CASSNGANEQFF
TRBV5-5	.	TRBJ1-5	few	TGTGCCAGCAGCTTGGGGGGATATGGAAATCAGCCCCAGCATTTT	CASSLGGYGNQPQHF
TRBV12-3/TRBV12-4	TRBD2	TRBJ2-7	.	TGTGCCAGCAGTTTAGCGACTAGCGGGAGCGTCCACGAGCAGTACTTC	CASSLATSGSVHEQYF
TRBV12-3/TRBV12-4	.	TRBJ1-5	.	TGTGCCAGCAGTATACAGAATCAGCCCCAGCATTTT	CASSIQNQPQHF
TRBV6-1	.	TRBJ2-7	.	TGTGCCAGCAGTGAAGTTCCCGGGACGCCATACGAGCAGTACTTC	CASSEVPGTPYEQYF
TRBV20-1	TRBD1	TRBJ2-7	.	TGCAGTGCTAGACCCTCTCCGAGGACAGGGTACTACGAGCAGTACTTC	CSARPSPRTGYYEQYF
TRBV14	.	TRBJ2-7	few	TGTGCCAGCAGCCAAGTAAAGGGGACCGAGCAGTACTTC	CASSQVKGTEQYF
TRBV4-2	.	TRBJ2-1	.	TGTGCCAGCAGCCAGGTCGACGTAGGTGTTGGTGAGCAGTTCTTC	CASSQVDVGVGEQFF
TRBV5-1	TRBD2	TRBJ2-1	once	TGCGCCAGCAGATCCGGACTAGCGGGGGCCAATGAGCAGTTCTTC	CASRSGLAGANEQFF
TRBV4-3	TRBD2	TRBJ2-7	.	TGCGCCAGCAGCCAAGAGGGGGGGTTGGGAGAGCAGTACTTC	CASSQEGGLGEQYF
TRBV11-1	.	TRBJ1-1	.	TGTGCCAGCAGCGCTTTCATGAACACTGAAGCTTTCTTT	CASSAFMNTEAFF
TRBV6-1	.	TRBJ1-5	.	TGTGCCAGCAGGTTGGGGGACCATAGCAATCAGCCCCAGCATTTT	CASRLGDHSNQPQHF
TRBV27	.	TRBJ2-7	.	TGTGCCAGCAGTTTAAGAGGGGGACGCGACGAGCAGTACTTC	CASSLRGGRDEQYF
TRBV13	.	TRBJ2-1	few	TGTGCCAGCAGCTTAAGCACGGGGGATGGGCCCTCCTACAATGAGCAGTTCTTC	CASSLSTGDGPSYNEQFF
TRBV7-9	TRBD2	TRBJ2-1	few	TGTGCCAGCAGCCAGGGACTAGCGGGAGTATTGGAGCAGTTCTTC	CASSQGLAGVLEQFF
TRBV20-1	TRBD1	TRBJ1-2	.	TGCAGTGCTCGAAGACAGGGTTATGATGGCTACACCTTC	CSARRQGYDGYTF
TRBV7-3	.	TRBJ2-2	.	TGTGCCAGCAGCTCTAATGGTTACACCGGGGAGCTGTTTTTT	CASSSNGYTGELFF
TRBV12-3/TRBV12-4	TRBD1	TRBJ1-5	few	TGTGCCAGCAGCTTGGACAGGGGGACCAATCAGCCCCAGCATTTT	CASSLDRGTNQPQHF